The clone carrying this TCR beta chain was recorded many times. Its antigen is unidentified. V was pared by 5 bases and J by 2 bases, with 19 bases between. Per the germline V gene, CDR1 is DFQATT and CDR2 is SNEGSKA (reference sequence). The CDR3 covers 15 residues. This entry belongs to a study of early T cells in non-severe SARS-CoV-2 infection. About the research overall: Alpha and beta chains were unpaired, from unsorted whole-blood bulk RNA.

Study-wide results and limits: VDJdb matching favored anti-spike CD8 responses, missing private and CD4 specificities.

Individual cDNA molecules each received unique molecular identifiers attached to them. TCRdb reanalysed the 5' RACE reads using MiXCR and keeps one entry per CDR3 protein. The sample holds tens of thousands of distinct CDR3 sequences, more than 9% seen once. This TCR was sampled from an adult who was a healthcare worker with PCR-confirmed SARS-CoV-2 infection or an uninfected control (not recorded which). The rearrangement uses TRBV20-1 and TRBJ2-7; D is possibly TRBD2 (5 bases). Input material: whole blood. The CDR3 loop reads CSADSSRKSPYEQYF. CDR3 sequence (DNA): TGCAGTGCTGATTCTAGCAGAAAATCGCCCTACGAGCAGTACTTC.